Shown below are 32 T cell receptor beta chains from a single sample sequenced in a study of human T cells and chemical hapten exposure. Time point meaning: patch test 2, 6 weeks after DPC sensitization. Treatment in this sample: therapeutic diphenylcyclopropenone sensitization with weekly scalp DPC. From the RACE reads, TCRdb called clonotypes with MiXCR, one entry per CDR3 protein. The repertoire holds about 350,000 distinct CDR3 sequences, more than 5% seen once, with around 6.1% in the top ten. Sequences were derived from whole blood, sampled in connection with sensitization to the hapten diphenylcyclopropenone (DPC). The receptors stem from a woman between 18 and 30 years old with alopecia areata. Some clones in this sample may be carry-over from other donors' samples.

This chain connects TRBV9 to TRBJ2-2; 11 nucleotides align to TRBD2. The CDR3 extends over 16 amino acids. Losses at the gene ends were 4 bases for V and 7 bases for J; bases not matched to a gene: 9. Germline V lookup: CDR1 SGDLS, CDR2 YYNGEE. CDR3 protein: CASSPRMGLAVGELFF. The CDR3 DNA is TGTGCCAGCAGCCCCCGAATGGGACTAGCGGTCGGGGAGCTGTTTTTT.

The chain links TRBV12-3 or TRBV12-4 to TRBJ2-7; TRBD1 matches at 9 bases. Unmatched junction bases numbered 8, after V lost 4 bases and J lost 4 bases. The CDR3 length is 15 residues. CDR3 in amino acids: CASSWGQGSLYEQYF. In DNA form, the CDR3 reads TGTGCCAGCAGTTGGGGACAGGGCAGTCTGTACGAGCAGTACTTC.

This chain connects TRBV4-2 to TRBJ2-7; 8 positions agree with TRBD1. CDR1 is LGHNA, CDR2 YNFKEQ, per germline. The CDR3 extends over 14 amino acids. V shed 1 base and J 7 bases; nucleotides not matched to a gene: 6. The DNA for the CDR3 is TGTGCCAGCAGCCAAGGCCAGGGGGCGGAAGAGCAGTACTTC. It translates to CASSQGQGAEEQYF.

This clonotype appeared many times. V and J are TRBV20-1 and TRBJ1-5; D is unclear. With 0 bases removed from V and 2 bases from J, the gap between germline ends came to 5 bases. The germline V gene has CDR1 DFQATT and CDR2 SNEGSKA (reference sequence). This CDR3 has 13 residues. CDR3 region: CSARDQGNQPQHF. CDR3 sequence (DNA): TGCAGTGCTAGAGATCAGGGCAATCAGCCCCAGCATTTT.

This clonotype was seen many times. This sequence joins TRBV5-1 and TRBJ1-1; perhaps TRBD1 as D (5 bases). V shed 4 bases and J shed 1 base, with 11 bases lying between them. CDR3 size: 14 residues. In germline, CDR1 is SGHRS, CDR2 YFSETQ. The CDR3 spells CASSVNQGNTEAFF. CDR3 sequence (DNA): TGCGCCAGCAGCGTGAACCAGGGGAACACTGAAGCTTTCTTT.

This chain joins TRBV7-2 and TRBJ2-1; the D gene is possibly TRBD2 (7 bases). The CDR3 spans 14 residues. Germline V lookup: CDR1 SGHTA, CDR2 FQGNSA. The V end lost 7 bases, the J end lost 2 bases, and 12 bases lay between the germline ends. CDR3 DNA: TGTGCCAGCACCCCCGGGGGGCCCTACAATGAGCAGTTCTTC. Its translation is CASTPGGPYNEQFF. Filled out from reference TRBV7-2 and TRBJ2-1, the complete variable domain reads GAGVSQSPSNKVTEKGKDVELRCDPISGHTALYWYRQSLGQGLEFLIYFQGNSAPDKSGLPSDRFSAERTGGSVSTLTIQRTQQEDSAVYLCASTPGGPYNEQFFGPGTRLTVL.

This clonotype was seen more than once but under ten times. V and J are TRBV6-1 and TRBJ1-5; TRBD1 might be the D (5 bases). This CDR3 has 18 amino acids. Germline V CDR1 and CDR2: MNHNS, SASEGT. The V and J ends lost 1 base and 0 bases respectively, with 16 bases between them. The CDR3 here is CASSEVVGTVNSNQPQHF. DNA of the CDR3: TGTGCCAGCAGTGAAGTTGTGGGGACGGTCAATAGCAATCAGCCCCAGCATTTT.

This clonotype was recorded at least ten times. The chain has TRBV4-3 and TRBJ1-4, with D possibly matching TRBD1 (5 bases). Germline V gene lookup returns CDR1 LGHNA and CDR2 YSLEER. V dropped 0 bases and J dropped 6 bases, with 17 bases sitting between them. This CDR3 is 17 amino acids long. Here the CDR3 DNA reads TGCGCCAGCAGCCAAGATTGGGGCTCAGGGTTCGATGAAAAACTGTTTTTT. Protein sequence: CASSQDWGSGFDEKLFF.

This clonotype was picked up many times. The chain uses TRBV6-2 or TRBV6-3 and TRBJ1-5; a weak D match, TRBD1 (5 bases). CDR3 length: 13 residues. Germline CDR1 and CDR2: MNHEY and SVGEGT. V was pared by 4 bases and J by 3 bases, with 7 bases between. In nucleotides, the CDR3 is TGTGCCAGCAGTTTACAGGCCAATCAGCCCCAGCATTTT. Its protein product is CASSLQANQPQHF.

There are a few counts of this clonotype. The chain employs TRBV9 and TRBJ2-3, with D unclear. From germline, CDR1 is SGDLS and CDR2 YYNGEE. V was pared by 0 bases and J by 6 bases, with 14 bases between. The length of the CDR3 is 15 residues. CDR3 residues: CASSVEPGGGDTQYF. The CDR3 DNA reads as TGTGCCAGCAGCGTAGAGCCTGGCGGTGGGGATACGCAGTATTTT.

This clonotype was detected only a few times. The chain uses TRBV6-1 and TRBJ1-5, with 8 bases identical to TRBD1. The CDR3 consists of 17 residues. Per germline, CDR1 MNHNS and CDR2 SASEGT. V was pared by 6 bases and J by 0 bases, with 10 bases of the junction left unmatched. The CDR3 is CASRGTGNHYSNQPQHF. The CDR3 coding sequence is TGTGCCAGCAGGGGGACAGGCAACCACTATAGCAATCAGCCCCAGCATTTT.

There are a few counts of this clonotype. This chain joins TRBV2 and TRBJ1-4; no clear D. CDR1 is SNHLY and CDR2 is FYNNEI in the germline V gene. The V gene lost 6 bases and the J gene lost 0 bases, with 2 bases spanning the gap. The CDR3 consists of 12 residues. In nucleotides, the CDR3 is TGTGCCAGCAGCGCAACTAATGAAAAACTGTTTTTT. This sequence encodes CASSATNEKLFF. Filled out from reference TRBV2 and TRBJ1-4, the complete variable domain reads EPEVTQTPSHQVTQMGQEVILRCVPISNHLYFYWYRQILGQKVEFLVSFYNNEISEKSEIFDDQFSVERPDGSNFTLKIRSTKLEDSAMYFCASSATNEKLFFGSGTQLSVL.

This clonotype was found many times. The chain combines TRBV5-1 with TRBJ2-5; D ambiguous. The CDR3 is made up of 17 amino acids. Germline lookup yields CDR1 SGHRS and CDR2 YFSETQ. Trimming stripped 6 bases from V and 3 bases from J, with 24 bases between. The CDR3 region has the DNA TGCGCCAGCACCTTCAGTACGTGGTCTCCCGTTAAAGAGACCCAGTACTTC. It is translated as CASTFSTWSPVKETQYF.

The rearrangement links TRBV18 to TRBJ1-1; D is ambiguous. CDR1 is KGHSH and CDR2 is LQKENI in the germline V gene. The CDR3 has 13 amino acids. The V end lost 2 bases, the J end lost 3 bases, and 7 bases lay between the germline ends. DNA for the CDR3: TGTGCCAGCTCACCAAACAGAGACACTGAAGCTTTCTTT. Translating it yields CASSPNRDTEAFF.

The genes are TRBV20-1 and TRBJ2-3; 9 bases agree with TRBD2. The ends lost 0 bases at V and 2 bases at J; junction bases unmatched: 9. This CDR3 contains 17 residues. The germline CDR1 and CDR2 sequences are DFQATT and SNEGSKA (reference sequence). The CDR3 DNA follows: TGCAGTGCTAGAGATCCTCTGGCTAGCGGGGACACAGATACGCAGTATTTT. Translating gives CSARDPLASGDTDTQYF.

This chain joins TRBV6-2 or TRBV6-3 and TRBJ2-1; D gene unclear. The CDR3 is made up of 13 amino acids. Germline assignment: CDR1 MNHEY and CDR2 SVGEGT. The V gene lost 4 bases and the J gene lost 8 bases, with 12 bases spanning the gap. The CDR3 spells CASSSRPLHEQFF. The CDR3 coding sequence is TGTGCCAGCAGTTCCCGACCCCTGCATGAGCAGTTCTTC.

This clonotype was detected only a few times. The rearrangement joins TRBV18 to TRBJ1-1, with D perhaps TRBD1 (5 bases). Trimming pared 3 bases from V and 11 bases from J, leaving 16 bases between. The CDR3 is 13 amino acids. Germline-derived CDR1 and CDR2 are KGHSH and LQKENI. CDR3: CASSPLQQGDAFF. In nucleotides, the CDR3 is TGTGCCAGCTCACCCCTCCAGCAGGGTGACGCTTTCTTT.

As DNA, the CDR3 is TGTGCCAGCAGTTACTCGTTCGGGATAGCCTACGAGCAGTACTTC. Translation gives CASSYSFGIAYEQYF. The chain links TRBV6-5 to TRBJ2-7; a possible D gene is TRBD2 (5 bases). Trimming left V 0 bases short and J 2 bases short, with 11 bases between. The V gene's germline CDR1 is MNHEY and CDR2 SVGAGI. The CDR3 spans 15 residues.

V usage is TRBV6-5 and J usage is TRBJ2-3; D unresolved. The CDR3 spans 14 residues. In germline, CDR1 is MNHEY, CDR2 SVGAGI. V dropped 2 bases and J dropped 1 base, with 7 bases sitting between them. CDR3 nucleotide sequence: TGTGCCAGCAGTTACGGGTTGGGCACAGATACGCAGTATTTT. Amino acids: CASSYGLGTDTQYF.

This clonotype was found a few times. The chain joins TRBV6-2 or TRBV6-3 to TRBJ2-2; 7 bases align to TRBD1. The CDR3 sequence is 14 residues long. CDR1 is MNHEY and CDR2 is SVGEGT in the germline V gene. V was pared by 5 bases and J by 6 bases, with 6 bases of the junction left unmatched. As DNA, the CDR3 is TGTGCCAGCAGTCGGGACAGCCAGGCCGGGGAGCTGTTTTTT. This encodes CASSRDSQAGELFF.

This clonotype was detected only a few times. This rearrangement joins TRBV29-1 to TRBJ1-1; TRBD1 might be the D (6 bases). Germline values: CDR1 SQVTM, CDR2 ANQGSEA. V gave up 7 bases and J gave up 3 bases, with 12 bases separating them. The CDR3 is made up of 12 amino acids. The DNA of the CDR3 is TGCAGCGCCACACAGGGCTACACTGAAGCTTTCTTT. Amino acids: CSATQGYTEAFF.

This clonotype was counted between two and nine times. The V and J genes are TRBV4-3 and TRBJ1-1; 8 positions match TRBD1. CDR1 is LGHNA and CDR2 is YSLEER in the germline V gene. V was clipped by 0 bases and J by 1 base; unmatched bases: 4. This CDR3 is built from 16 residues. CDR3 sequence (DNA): TGCGCCAGCAGCCAAGAGGCAGGGGGCAGGAACACTGAAGCTTTCTTT. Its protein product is CASSQEAGGRNTEAFF.

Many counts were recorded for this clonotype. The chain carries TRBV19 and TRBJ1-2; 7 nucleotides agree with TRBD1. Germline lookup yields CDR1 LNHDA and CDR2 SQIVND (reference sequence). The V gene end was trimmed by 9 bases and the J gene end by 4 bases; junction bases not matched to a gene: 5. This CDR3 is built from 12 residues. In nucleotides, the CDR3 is TGTGCCAGCCGGGACAGCTTCTATGGCTACACCTTC. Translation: CASRDSFYGYTF.

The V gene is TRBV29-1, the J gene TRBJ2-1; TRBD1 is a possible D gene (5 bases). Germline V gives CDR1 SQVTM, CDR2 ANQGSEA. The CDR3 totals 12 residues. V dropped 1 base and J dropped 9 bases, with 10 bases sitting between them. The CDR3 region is CSVEGQFVEQFF. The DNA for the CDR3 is TGCAGCGTTGAAGGACAGTTCGTTGAGCAGTTCTTC.

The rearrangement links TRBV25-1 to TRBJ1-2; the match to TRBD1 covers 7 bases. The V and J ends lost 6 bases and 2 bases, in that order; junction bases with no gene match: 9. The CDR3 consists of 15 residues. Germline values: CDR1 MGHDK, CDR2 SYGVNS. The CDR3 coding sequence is TGTGCCAGCAGCCAGACAGGGATGGCGAACTATGGCTACACCTTC. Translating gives CASSQTGMANYGYTF.

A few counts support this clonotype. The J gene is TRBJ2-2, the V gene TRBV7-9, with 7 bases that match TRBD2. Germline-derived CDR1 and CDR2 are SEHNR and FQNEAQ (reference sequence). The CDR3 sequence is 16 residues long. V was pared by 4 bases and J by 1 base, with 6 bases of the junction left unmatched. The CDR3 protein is CASSSRTRGNTGELFF. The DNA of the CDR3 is TGTGCCAGCAGCTCCCGGACTAGGGGGAACACCGGGGAGCTGTTTTTT.

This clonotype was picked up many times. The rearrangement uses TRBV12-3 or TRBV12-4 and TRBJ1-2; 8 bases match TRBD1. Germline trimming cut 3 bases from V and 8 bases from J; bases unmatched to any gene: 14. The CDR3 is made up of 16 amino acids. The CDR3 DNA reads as TGTGCCAGCAGTTTCTCGCAGGGGGCTTCAAGGAGAGGCTACACCTTC. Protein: CASSFSQGASRRGYTF.

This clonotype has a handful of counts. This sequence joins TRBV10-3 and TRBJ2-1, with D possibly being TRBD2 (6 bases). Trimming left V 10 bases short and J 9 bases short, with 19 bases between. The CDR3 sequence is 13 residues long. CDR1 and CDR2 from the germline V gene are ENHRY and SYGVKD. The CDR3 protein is CATRGGLSSEQFF. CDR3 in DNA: TGTGCCACCCGTGGGGGGTTGAGTAGTGAGCAGTTCTTC.

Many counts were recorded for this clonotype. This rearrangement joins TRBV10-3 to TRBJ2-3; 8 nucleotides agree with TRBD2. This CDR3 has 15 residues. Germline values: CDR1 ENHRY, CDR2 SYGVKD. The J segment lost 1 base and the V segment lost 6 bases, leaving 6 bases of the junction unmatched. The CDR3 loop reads CAIREIAGRTDTQYF. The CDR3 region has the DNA TGTGCCATCAGGGAAATAGCGGGGCGCACAGATACGCAGTATTTT.

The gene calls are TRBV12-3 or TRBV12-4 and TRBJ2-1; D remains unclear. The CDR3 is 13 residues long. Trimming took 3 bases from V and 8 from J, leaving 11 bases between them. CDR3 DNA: TGTGCCAGCAGTTTTGGAGCTAATTATGAGCAGTTCTTC. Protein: CASSFGANYEQFF.

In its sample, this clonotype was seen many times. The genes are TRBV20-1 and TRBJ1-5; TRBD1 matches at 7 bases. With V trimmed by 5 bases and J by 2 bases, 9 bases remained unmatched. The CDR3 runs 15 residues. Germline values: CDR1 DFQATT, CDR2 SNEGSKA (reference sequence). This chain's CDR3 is CSAGQRQGGNQPQHF. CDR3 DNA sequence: TGCAGTGCTGGGCAAAGACAGGGTGGCAATCAGCCCCAGCATTTT.

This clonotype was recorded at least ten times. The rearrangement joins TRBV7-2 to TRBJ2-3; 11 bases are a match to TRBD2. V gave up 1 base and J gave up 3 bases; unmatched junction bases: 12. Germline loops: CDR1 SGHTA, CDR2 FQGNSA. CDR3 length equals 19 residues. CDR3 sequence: CASSLVLAGGLGGTDTQYF. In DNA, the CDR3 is TGTGCCAGCAGCTTAGTCCTAGCGGGGGGCCTTGGAGGGACAGATACGCAGTATTTT.